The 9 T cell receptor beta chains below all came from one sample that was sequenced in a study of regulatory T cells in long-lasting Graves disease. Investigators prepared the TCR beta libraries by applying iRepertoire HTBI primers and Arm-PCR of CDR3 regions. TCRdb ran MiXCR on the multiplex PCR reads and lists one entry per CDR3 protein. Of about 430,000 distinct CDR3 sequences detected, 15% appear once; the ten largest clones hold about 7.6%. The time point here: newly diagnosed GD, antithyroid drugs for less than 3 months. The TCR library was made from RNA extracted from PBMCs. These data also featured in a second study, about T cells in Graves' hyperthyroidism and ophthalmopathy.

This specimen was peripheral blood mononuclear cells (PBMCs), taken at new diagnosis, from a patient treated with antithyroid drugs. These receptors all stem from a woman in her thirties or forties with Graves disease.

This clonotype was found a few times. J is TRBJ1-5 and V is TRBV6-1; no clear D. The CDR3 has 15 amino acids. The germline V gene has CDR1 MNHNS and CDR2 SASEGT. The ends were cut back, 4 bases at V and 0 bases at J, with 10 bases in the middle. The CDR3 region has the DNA TGTGCCAGCAGTGCGCTTGGGTTTAGCAATCAGCCCCAGCATTTT. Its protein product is CASSALGFSNQPQHF.

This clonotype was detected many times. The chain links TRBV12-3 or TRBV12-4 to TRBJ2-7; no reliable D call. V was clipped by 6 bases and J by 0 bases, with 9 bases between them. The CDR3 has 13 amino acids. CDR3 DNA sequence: TGTGCCAGCAGCACAGATAGCTCCTACGAGCAGTACTTC. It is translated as CASSTDSSYEQYF.

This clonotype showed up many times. The CDR3, as DNA: TGTGCCAGCAGTTTAATCTCGGCAGCGGTTTACCAAGAGACCCAGTACTTC. Translated, it gives CASSLISAAVYQETQYF. This rearrangement joins TRBV12-3 or TRBV12-4 to TRBJ2-5; weak D call: TRBD2 (5 bases). V was clipped by 2 bases and J by 0 bases, with 16 bases between them. The CDR3 totals 17 residues.

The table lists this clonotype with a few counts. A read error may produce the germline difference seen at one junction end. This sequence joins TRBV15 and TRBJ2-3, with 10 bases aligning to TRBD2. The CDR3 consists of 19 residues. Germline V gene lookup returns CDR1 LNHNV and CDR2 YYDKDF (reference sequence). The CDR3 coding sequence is TGTGCCACCAGCAGAGATCTCTGGCTAGCGGGAGAGGGCACAAATACGCAGTATTTT. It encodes CATSRDLWLAGEGTNTQYF.

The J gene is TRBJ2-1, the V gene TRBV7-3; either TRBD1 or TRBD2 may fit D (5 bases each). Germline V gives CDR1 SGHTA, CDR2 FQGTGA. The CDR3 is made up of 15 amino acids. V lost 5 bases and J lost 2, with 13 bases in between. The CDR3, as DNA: TGTGCCAGCAGCCCGGGACCCCCCACCTACAATGAGCAGTTCTTC. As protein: CASSPGPPTYNEQFF. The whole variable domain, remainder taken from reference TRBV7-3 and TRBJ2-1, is GAGVSQTPSNKVTEKGKYVELRCDPISGHTALYWYRQSLGQGPEFLIYFQGTGAADDSGLPNDRFFAVRPEGSVSTLKIQRTERGDSAVYLCASSPGPPTYNEQFFGPGTRLTVL.

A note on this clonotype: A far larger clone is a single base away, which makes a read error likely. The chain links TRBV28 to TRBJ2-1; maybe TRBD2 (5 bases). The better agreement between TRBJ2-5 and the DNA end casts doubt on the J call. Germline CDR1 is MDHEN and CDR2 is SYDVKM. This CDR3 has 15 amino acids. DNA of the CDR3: TGTGCCAGCAGTCTCGTGGGAGCCCTCCAAGAGACCCAGTACTTC. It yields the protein CASSLVGALQETQYF.

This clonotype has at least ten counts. CDR3 nucleotides: TGCAGCGTTGGGGGGGCACCAGGGGAGGAACTGGCCGAGCAGTACTTC. As protein: CSVGGAPGEELAEQYF. The chain joins TRBV29-1 to TRBJ2-7; either TRBD1 or TRBD2 may supply D (6 bases each). Deletions cut 4 bases from V and 6 bases from J, with 25 bases between. The CDR3 runs to 16 residues. Germline CDR1 reads SQVTM; CDR2 reads ANQGSEA.

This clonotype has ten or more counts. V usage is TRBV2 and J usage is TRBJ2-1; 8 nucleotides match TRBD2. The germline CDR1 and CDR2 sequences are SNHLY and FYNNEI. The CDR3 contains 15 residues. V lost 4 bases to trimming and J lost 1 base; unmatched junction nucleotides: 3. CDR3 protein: CASSGAGVSYNEQFF. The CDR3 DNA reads TGTGCCAGCAGTGGAGCGGGAGTGTCCTACAATGAGCAGTTCTTC.

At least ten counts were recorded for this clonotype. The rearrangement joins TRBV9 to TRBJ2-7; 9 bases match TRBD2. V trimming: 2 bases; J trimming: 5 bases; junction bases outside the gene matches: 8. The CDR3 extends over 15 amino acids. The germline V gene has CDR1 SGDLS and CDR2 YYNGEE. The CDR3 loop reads CASSVSSGITHEQYF. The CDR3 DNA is TGTGCCAGCAGCGTGTCTAGCGGGATTACCCACGAGCAGTACTTC.